This T cell receptor beta chain appears in the sequencing data of a study of T cell responses to AZD1222 COVID-19 vaccine. V lost 6 bases, J lost 1 base, and 10 bases lay in between. This CDR3 spans 15 amino acids. Germline V gene lookup returns CDR1 LNHDA and CDR2 SQIVND (reference sequence). Broader study findings: Spike-wide vaccine-associated CD4 TCRs dominated at 160-218 and 743-854.

Assay used: immunoSEQ multiplex PCR; TCRdb lists only in-frame clones, some missing. The sample has over 100,000 clones; 80% to 90% are singletons. As for this clone: What it binds is unknown.

The V call is TRBV19, the J call TRBJ1-6; D ambiguous. The TCR comes from an adult in good health. The sample consisted of peripheral blood, taken on day 0 of AZD1222 vaccination. The CDR3 loop is CASRPAGSYNSPLHF. The CDR3 coding sequence is TGTGCCAGTAGGCCGGCGGGGTCCTATAATTCACCCCTCCACTTT.